Sequencing of this TCR beta chain was carried out in a study of T cell responses to AZD1222 COVID-19 vaccine (dated by TCRdb to the early 2020s). Regarding the complete study: AZD1222 recipients given second doses at about 4 weeks or at about 12 weeks were pooled, since spike-specific TCR depth and breadth were not found to differ between the two schedules. TCR sequencing covered roughly 230 trial participants: 200 to 220 given two doses of AZD1222 and about 26 given two doses of MenACWY control vaccine. Trial participants were enrolled into age subgroups of 18-55, 56-69 and 70-plus years, which contained around 150, 28 and 57 TCR-sequenced participants, respectively. The full study reports these points: After two AZD1222 doses, both the breadth and the depth of spike-specific TCRs were significantly higher than at day 0 and than in MenACWY recipients. Because no samples from the day 14 peak response were available, repertoires could be characterized only after the peak T cell response. CD4 TCRs associated with the vaccine covered the entire spike protein, and the dominant responses were in regions 160-218 and 743-854. In the small 56-69-year group, the increase in depth fell short of significance, most likely because of low power. Most participants were white British and females outnumbered males, and the authors suggested that clonal diversity may have been underestimated. Reportedly, close to half of the unique spike-specific TCRs recognized epitopes lying outside the regions that are mutated in the B.1.351 and B.1.1.7 variants. Only five to seven AZD1222 recipients were SARS-CoV-2 seropositive at baseline, limiting conclusions about previously exposed vaccinees.

The CDR3 regions of human TCRbeta chains were analyzed by immunosequencing. Per the original workflow: TCRs in the repertoires were compared against a reference library of SARS-CoV-2-specific TCRs that had been generated with the MIRA antigen-specificity platform. Breadth was defined as the fraction of unique TCRs that were SARS-CoV-2-associated. Depth was defined as the fraction of total T cells that were SARS-CoV-2-associated. Using the MIRA data, each spike-specific TCR was mapped to the spike region that the TCR reacts to and placed in a CD4 or CD8 class. Log10-transformed breadth and depth values were compared by one-way ANOVA with Sidak's multiple comparisons tests. Not all clones reach the TCRdb copy of this immuneACCESS table, which keeps in-frame sequences only. Checked studies attribute under half of the gap to unresolved V genes and leave the rest unexplained. The DNA was the basis for D and trimming; V, J and clone size are from that table. This sample holds nearly 80,000 clones; approximately 80% were observed only once. Roughly 21% of the sample comes from the top ten.

Reading the label with the study, this specimen's time point is: baseline before first vaccination. The vaccinee samples were drawn from two UK trials, COV001 and COV002, one of which was a single-blind randomized controlled phase 2/3 trial testing AZD1222 (ChAdOx1 nCoV-19) in healthy adults. For TCRbeta chain sequencing, PBMC samples were collected from trial participants at day 0 and at day 28 after the second dose. V loses 4 bases at its end and J loses 5 bases; junction bases beyond the gene matches: 4. The germline V gene gives CDR1 as SGHAT and CDR2 as FQNNGV. The CDR3, from cysteine to phenylalanine, totals 14 residues. CDR3 DNA is the only sequence kept; it has 42 bases, read in frame from the first base. As to this clone: It has no known antigen specificity. Per-base qualities were not stored, and no clone one base away is much larger.

The clonotype was recovered from an adult in good health. The rearranged segments are TRBV11-2 and TRBJ2-5; the junction holds 10 bases that match TRBD1. The specimen comprised peripheral blood, sampled on day 0 of AZD1222 vaccination. The CDR3 region: CASSYGTGEETQYF. The bases are TGTGCCAGCAGCTATGGGACAGGGGAGGAGACCCAGTACTTC.